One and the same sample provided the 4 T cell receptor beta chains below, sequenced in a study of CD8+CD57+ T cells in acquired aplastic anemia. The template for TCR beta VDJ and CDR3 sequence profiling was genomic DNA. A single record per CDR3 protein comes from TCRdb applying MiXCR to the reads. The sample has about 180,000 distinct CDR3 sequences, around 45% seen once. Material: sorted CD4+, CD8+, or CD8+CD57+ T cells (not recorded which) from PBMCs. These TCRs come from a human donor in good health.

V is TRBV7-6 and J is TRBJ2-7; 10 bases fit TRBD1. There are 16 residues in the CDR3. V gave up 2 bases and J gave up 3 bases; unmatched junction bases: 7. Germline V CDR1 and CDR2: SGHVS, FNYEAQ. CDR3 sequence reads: CASSLSTRDRGYEQYF. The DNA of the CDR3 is TGTGCCAGCAGCTTATCCACGCGGGACAGGGGCTACGAGCAGTACTTC.

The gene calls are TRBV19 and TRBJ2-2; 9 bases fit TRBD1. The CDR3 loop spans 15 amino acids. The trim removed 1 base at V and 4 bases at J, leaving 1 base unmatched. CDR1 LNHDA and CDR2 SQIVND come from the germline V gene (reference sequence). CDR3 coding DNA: TGTGCCAGTAGTATAGGGGACAGGGTCACCGGGGAGCTGTTTTTT. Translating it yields CASSIGDRVTGELFF.

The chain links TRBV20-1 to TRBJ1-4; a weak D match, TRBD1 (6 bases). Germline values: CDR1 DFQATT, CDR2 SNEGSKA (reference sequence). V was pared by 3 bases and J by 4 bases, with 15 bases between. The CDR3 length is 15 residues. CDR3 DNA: TGCAGTGCTAGGGTCGTCCGGACAGATAATGAAAAACTGTTTTTT. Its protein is CSARVVRTDNEKLFF.

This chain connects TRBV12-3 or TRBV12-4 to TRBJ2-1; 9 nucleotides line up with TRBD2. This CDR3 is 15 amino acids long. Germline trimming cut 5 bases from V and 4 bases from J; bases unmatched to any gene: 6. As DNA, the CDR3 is TGTGCCAGCAGTCAGACTAGCGGCTTATACAATGAGCAGTTCTTC. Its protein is CASSQTSGLYNEQFF.